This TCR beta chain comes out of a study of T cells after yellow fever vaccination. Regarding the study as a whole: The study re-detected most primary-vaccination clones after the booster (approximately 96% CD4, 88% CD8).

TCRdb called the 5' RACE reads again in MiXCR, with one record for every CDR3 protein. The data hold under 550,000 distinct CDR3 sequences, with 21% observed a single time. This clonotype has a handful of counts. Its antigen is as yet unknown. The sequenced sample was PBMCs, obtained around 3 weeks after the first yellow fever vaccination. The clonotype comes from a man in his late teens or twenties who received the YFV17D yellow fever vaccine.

The CDR3 DNA follows: TGTGCCAGTAGTATCAATGCTGGACAGAGTATGCATCAGCCCCAGCATTTT. Amino acids: CASSINAGQSMHQPQHF. The V call is TRBV19, the J call TRBJ1-5; D might be TRBD1 (6 bases). Germline CDR1 LNHDA, CDR2 SQIVND (reference sequence). Trimming cost V 3 bases and J 5 bases, with 20 bases left between them. The CDR3 runs to 17 residues.